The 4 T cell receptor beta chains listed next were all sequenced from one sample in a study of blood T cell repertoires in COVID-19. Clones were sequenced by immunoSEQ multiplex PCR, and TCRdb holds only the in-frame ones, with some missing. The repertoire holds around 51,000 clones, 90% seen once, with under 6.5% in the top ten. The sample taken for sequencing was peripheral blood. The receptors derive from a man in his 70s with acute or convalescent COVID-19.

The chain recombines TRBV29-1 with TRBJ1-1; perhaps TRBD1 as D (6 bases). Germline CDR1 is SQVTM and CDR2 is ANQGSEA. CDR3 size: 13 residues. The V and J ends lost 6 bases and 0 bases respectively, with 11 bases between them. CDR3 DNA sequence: TGCAGCGTAACAGGGATCATGAACACTGAAGCTTTCTTT. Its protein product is CSVTGIMNTEAFF.

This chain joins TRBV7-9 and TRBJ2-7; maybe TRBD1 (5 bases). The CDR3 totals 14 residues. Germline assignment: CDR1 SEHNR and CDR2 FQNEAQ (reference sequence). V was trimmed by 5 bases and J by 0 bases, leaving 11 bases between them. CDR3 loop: CASSQGAFSYEQYF. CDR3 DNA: TGTGCCAGCAGCCAAGGGGCCTTCTCCTACGAGCAGTACTTC.

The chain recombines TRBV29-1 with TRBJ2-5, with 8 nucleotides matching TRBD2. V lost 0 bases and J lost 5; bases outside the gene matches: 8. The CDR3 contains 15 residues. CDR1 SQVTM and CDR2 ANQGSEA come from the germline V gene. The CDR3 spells CSVEDSGVYRETQYF. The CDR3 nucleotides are TGCAGCGTTGAAGATAGCGGGGTCTACCGGGAGACCCAGTACTTC.

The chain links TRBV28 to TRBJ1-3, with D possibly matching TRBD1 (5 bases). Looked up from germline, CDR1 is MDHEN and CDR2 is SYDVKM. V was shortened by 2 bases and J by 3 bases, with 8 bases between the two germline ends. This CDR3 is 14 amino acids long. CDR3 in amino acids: CASSLAGNGNTIYF. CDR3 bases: TGTGCCAGCAGTTTAGCAGGGAATGGAAACACCATATATTTT.